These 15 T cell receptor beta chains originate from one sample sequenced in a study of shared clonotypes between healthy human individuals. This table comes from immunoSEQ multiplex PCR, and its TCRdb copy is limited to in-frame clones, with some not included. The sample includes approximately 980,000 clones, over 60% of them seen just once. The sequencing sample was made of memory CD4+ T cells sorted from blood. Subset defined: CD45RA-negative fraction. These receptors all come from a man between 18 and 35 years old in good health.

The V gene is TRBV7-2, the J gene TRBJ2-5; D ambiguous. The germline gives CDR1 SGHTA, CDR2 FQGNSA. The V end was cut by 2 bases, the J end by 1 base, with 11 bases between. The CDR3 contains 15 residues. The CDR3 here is CASSLLGYGQETQYF. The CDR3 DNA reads TGTGCCAGCAGCTTACTGGGTTACGGCCAAGAGACCCAGTACTTC. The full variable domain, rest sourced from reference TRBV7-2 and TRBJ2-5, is GAGVSQSPSNKVTEKGKDVELRCDPISGHTALYWYRQSLGQGLEFLIYFQGNSAPDKSGLPSDRFSAERTGGSVSTLTIQRTQQEDSAVYLCASSLLGYGQETQYFGPGTRLLVL.

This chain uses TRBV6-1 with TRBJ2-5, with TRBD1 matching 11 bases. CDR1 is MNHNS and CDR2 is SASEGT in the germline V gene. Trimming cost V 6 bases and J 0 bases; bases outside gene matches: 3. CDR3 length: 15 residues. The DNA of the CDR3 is TGTGCCAGCAGCCCGGGACAGGGGGACCAAGAGACCCAGTACTTC. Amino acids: CASSPGQGDQETQYF.

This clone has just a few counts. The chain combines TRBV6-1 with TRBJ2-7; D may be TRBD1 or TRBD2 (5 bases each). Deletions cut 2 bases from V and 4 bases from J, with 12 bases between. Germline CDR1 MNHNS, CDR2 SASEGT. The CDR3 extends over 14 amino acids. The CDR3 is CASSERQGGYEQYF. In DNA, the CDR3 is TGTGCCAGCAGTGAAAGGCAGGGCGGGTACGAGCAGTACTTC.

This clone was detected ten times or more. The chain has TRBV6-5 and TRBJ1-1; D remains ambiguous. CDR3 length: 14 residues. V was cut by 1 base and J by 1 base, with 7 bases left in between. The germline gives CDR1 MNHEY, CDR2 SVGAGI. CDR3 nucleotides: TGTGCCAGCAGTTACTTGACGAAGAACACTGAAGCTTTCTTT. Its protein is CASSYLTKNTEAFF.

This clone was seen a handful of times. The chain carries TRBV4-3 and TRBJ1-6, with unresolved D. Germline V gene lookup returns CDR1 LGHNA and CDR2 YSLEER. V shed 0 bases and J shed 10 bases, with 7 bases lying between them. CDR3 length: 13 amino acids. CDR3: CASSQDEGSPLHF. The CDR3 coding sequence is TGCGCCAGCAGCCAAGACGAAGGATCACCCCTCCACTTT.

The CDR3 nucleotides are TGTGCCAGCAGGCAGATCGTGAACACTGAAGCTTTCTTT. This gives the protein CASRQIVNTEAFF. This chain connects TRBV6-6 to TRBJ1-1; no firm D call. This CDR3 is 13 amino acids long. Germline CDR1 and CDR2: MNHNY and SVGAGI (reference sequence). The V end was cut by 6 bases, the J end by 0 bases, with 8 bases between.

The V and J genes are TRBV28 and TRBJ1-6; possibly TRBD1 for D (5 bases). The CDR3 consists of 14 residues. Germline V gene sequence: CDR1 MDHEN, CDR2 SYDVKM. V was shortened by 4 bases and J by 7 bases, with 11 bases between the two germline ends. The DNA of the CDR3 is TGTGCCAGCAGTTATAGGGGTAAGAATTCACCCCTCCACTTT. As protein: CASSYRGKNSPLHF.

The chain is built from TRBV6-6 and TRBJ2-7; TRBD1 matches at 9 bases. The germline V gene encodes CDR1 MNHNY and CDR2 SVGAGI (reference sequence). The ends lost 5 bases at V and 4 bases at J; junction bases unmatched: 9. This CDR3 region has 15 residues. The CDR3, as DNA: TGTGCCAGCAGTCCATCCGGGGACAGGGTGTACGAGCAGTACTTC. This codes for CASSPSGDRVYEQYF.

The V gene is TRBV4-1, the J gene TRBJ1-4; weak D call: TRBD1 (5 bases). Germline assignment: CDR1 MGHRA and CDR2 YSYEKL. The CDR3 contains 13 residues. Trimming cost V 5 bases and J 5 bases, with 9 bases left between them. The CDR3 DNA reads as TGCGCCAGCAGCTGGGGGAGGAATGAAAAACTGTTTTTT. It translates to CASSWGRNEKLFF.

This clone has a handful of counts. For the CDR3, the DNA is TGCGCCAGCAGCAGGGGGACGAACACTGAAGCTTTCTTT. This sequence encodes CASSRGTNTEAFF. The rearrangement links TRBV10-1 to TRBJ1-1, with TRBD1 matching over 7 bases. CDR1 is WNHNN and CDR2 is SYGVQD in the germline V gene (reference sequence). There are 13 residues in the CDR3. V lost 6 bases to trimming and J lost 1 base; unmatched junction nucleotides: 2.

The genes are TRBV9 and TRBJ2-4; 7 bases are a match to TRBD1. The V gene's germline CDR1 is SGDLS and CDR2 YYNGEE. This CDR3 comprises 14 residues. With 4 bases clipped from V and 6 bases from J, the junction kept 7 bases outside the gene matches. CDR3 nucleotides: TGTGCCAGCAGCCCGAGGACAGGAGGAAACATTCAGTACTTC. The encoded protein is CASSPRTGGNIQYF.

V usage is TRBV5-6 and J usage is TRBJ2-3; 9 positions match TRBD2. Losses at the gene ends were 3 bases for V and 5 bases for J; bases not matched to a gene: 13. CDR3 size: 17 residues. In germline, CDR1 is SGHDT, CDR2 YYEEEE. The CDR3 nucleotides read TGTGCCAGCAGCTCGTTTCCGGGACTAGCTTCACAAGATACGCAGTATTTT. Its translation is CASSSFPGLASQDTQYF.

CDR3 residues: CASSGGGGAQETQYF. CDR3 coding DNA: TGTGCCAGCAGTGGAGGGGGTGGCGCGCAAGAGACCCAGTACTTC. The V call is TRBV2, the J call TRBJ2-5; tentatively, D is TRBD1 (6 bases). V lost 4 bases to trimming and J lost 2 bases, with 14 bases between them. Looked up from germline, CDR1 is SNHLY and CDR2 is FYNNEI. This CDR3 has 15 residues.

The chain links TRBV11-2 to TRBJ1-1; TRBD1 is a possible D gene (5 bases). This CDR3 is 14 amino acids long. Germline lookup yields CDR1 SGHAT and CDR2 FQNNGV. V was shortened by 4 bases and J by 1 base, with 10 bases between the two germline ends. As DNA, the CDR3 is TGTGCCAGCAGCTCCTTAGGGGAGAACACTGAAGCTTTCTTT. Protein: CASSSLGENTEAFF. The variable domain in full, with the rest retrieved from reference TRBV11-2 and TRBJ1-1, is EAGVAQSPRYKIIEKRQSVAFWCNPISGHATLYWYQQILGQGPKLLIQFQNNGVVDDSQLPKDRFSAERLKGVDSTLKIQPAKLEDSAVYLCASSSLGENTEAFFGQGTRLTVV.

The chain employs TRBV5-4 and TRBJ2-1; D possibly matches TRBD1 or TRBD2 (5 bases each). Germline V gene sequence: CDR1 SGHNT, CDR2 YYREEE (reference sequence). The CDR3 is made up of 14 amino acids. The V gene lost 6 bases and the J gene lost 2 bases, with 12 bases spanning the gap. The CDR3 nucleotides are TGTGCCAGCACTCGGGACGCCGCCTACAATGAGCAGTTCTTC. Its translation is CASTRDAAYNEQFF.